These T cell receptor beta chains were read from a single sample in a study of memory CD4+ T cells and cytomegalovirus serostatus. Clones were sequenced by immunoSEQ multiplex PCR, and TCRdb holds only the in-frame ones, with some missing. Here the sample spans tens of thousands of clones, about 78% being singletons. Source material: memory CD4+ T cells from blood. The receptor source for this set is an adult in good health and CMV-seronegative. Both conserved end residues are part of each CDR3. Fields, in order: V gene, J gene, clone size, CDR3 protein. Size is stated for part of the rows, as once, few or many counts, or as a class when the clone is expanded.

TRBV7-8,TRBJ1-1,NA,CASSLVDRNTEAFF
TRBV6-4,TRBJ2-7,NA,CASSMRTGTTTSYEQYF
TRBV4-2,TRBJ2-5,NA,CASSHGDSQETQYF
TRBV4-2,TRBJ1-2,NA,CASSQRSAGGGYGYTF
TRBV19,TRBJ1-5,few,CASMSNNQPQHF
TRBV18,TRBJ2-3,NA,CASSQRQGPTDTQYF
TRBV5-6,TRBJ1-6,NA,CASSSSRTGLPVLHF
TRBV7-2,TRBJ2-5,NA,CASPVGEWGQETQYF
TRBV28,TRBJ2-1,NA,CATIRPGQGSNEQFF
TRBV9,TRBJ1-1,NA,CASSVGQGGTEAFF
TRBV7-2,TRBJ1-6,NA,CASSLEPYYNSPLHF
TRBV6-5,TRBJ1-6,NA,CASSRGGTVGSPLHF
TRBV5-4,TRBJ1-1,NA,CASSLGRGLDEAFF
TRBV10-3,TRBJ1-5,NA,CAIKGGQTNQPQHF
TRBV5-1,TRBJ1-4,once,CASSDGLNEKLFF
TRBV5-1,TRBJ2-7,NA,CASSLNGGYEQYF
TRBV18,TRBJ2-7,NA,CASSRDRGDEQYF